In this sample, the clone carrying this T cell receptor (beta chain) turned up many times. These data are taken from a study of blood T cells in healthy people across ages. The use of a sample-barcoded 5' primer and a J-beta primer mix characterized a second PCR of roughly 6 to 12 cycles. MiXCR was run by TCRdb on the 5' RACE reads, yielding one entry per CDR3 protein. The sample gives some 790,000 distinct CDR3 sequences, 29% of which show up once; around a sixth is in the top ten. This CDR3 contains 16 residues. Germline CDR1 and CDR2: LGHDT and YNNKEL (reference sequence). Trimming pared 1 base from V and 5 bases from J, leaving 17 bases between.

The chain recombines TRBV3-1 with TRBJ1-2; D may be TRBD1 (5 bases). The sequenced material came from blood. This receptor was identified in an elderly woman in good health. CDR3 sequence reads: CASSQASGGAKYGYTF. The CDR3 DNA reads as TGTGCCAGCAGCCAAGCCTCCGGAGGGGCGAAGTATGGCTACACCTTC.